Below are 4 T cell receptor beta chains sequenced from a single sample in a study of OX40 agonist ivuxolimab in advanced cancers. The protocol was immunoSEQ multiplex PCR, while the TCRdb copy is restricted to in-frame clones and leaves out a portion. The sample consists of about 65,000 clones, about nine tenths of them appearing once. The starting material was CD4+ or CD8+ T cells sorted from blood, obtained in a trial of the OX40 agonist ivuxolimab. Source of these receptors: an adult with an advanced solid tumor such as melanoma, head and neck, liver or kidney cancer.

The chain combines TRBV11-3 with TRBJ2-7; TRBD1 matches 8 bases. The CDR3 loop spans 13 amino acids. Trimming cost V 5 bases and J 5 bases; bases outside gene matches: 5. CDR1 SGHNT and CDR2 YENEEA come from the germline V gene. CDR3 bases: TGTGCCAGCAGCCTAAGGGGACAGGACGAGCAGTACTTC. This translates into CASSLRGQDEQYF.

V gene TRBV30 combines with J gene TRBJ2-7, with TRBD1 identical over 9 bases. The CDR3 runs 13 residues. The ends lost 4 bases at V and 3 bases at J; junction bases unmatched: 4. The germline CDR1 and CDR2 sequences are GTSNPN and SVGIG (reference sequence). Written as DNA, the CDR3 is TGTGCCTGGATCTCGGGACAGGGCTACGAGCAGTACTTC. This sequence encodes CAWISGQGYEQYF.

The chain couples TRBV6-6 to TRBJ2-7, with 9 bases that match TRBD1. The CDR3 loop spans 14 amino acids. Germline CDR1 reads MNHNY; CDR2 reads SVGAGI (reference sequence). V was clipped by 6 bases and J by 4 bases; unmatched bases: 7. Here the CDR3 DNA reads TGTGCCAGCAGAACACAGGGGGCAGGGTACGAGCAGTACTTC. Translating it yields CASRTQGAGYEQYF.

This chain joins TRBV5-4 and TRBJ2-2; no definite D call. V lost 2 bases to trimming and J lost 2 bases, with 13 bases between them. The CDR3 sequence is 16 residues long. Germline CDR1 and CDR2: SGHNT and YYREEE (reference sequence). CDR3 protein: CASSLRNPVNTGELFF. Written as DNA, the CDR3 is TGTGCCAGCAGCTTACGAAATCCGGTAAACACCGGGGAGCTGTTTTTT.